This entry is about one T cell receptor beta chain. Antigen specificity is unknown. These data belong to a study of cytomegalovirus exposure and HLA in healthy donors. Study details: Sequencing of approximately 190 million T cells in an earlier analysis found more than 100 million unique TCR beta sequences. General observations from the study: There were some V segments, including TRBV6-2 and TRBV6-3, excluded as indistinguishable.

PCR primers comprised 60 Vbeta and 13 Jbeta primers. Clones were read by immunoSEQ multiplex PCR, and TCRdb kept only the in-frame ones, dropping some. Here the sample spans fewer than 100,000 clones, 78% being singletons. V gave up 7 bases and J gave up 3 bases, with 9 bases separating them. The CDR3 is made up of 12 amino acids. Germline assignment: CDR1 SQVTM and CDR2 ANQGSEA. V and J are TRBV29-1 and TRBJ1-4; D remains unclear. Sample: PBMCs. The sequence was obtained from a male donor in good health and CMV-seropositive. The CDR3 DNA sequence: TGCAGCGCCTGGGAGGCTAATGAAAAACTGTTTTTT. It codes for CSAWEANEKLFF.